This TCR beta chain was sequenced during a study of T cell responses to AZD1222 COVID-19 vaccine. About the study: Timing groups of about 4 and about 12 weeks for second doses were pooled.

The study, taken as a whole, reports: Clonal diversity was possibly underestimated, and white British individuals and females predominated among donors. Targeting of unmutated variant regions was reportedly seen in nearly half of spike-specific TCRs. Spike-specific TCR breadth and depth were elevated following two AZD1222 doses.

Turning to this clone: Its specificity is not known.

Clones were sequenced by immunoSEQ multiplex PCR, and TCRdb holds only the in-frame ones, with some missing. The sample has around 100,000 clones, around 91% seen once; the top ten hold roughly a sixth. Germline V gene sequence: CDR1 MGHRA, CDR2 YSYEKL. Trimming left V 0 bases short and J 8 bases short, with 20 bases between. The CDR3 totals 17 residues. The source is an adult in good health. Here the sequenced sample was peripheral blood, taken on day 0 of AZD1222 vaccination. The chain uses TRBV4-1 and TRBJ2-1, with a possible D match to TRBD2 (5 bases). CDR3 loop: CASSQEEVRTLFDEQFF. The DNA of the CDR3 is TGCGCCAGCAGCCAAGAAGAGGTTCGGACTCTCTTCGATGAGCAGTTCTTC.